One T cell receptor (beta chain) is described in this entry. This table comes from immunoSEQ multiplex PCR, and its TCRdb copy is limited to in-frame clones, with some not included. The repertoire holds 50,000 to 65,000 clones, with over 75% as singletons. This entry belongs to a study of blood T cell repertoires in COVID-19. The trim removed 5 bases at V and 3 bases at J, leaving 10 bases unmatched. Looked up from germline, CDR1 is LNHDA and CDR2 is SQIVND (reference sequence). CDR3 length: 15 residues. Sequenced: peripheral blood. This TCR was recovered from a man aged 50-60 years with active COVID-19. The gene calls are TRBV19 and TRBJ2-7; 7 bases fit TRBD1. CDR3 region: CASSSPRDSIYEQYF. In DNA form, the CDR3 reads TGTGCCAGTAGTTCGCCGAGGGACAGTATCTACGAGCAGTACTTC.